Sequencing of this T cell receptor beta chain was carried out in a study of blood T cells in healthy people across ages. The second PCR ran roughly 7 to 12 cycles with a sample-barcoded 5' primer and J-beta primers. TCRdb ran MiXCR on the 5' RACE reads and lists one entry per CDR3 protein. The sample holds more than 900,000 distinct CDR3 sequences, about 29% seen once. The study, taken as a whole, reports: Age advanced and TCR beta diversity per million T cells fell, roughly linearly.

This CDR3 is 19 amino acids long. Trimming removed 0 bases from V and 0 bases from J, with 15 bases in between. CDR1 and CDR2 (germline): LGHDT, YNNKEL (reference sequence). The table lists this clonotype with a few counts. Antigen: not known. The sample was also linked to a second study, of T cells of mothers and their children. As that study records: Per mother, over 10 million TCR beta CDR3 reads were obtained; per child, around 2.8 million.

The receptor was derived from a woman aged 40 to 55 in good health. The rearrangement uses TRBV3-1 and TRBJ1-6; D remains unclear. The sequenced sample consisted of blood. CDR3 sequence (DNA): TGTGCCAGCAGCCAAGATGATTACACCGAGGACTCCTATAATTCACCCCTCCACTTT. Translation gives CASSQDDYTEDSYNSPLHF. Together with reference TRBV3-1 and TRBJ1-6, the CDR3 gives the full variable domain: DTAVSQTPKYLVTQMGNDKSIKCEQNLGHDTMYWYKQDSKKFLKIMFSYNNKELIINETVPNRFSPKSPDKAHLNLHINSLELGDSAVYFCASSQDDYTEDSYNSPLHFGNGTRLTVT.